The 25 T cell receptor beta chains reported below all come from one sample, sequenced in a study of spatial heterogeneity in lung cancer. TCRdb itself ran the 5' RACE reads through MiXCR, one entry per CDR3 protein. The data contain about 6,900 distinct CDR3 sequences, around an eighth of them singletons. Indicated time point: sample taken at primary tumor resection. These receptors have no known antigen. Findings of the study overall: Within tumors, counts of expanded alpha and beta TCRs tracked tumor mutation counts.

This specimen was lung tumor tissue, taken at surgery. These receptors all come from a male donor with early-stage non-small cell lung cancer.

Regarding this clonotype: This beta chain lies outside the target of a library built for alpha chains; its clone size means little. This chain joins TRBV20-1 and TRBJ1-6; 7 bases agree with TRBD1. There are 13 residues in the CDR3. The germline V gene has CDR1 DFQATT and CDR2 SNEGSKA (reference sequence). Losses at the gene ends were 6 bases for V and 7 bases for J; bases not matched to a gene: 6. For the CDR3, the DNA is TGCAGTGCGGCCAGGGACAGAAATTCACCCCTCCACTTT. Its translation is CSAARDRNSPLHF.

This clonotype was found many times. Because this beta chain is a stray read in a library intended to capture alpha chains, its abundance should not be given much weight. J is TRBJ2-1 and V is TRBV18; TRBD2 agrees at 13 bases. The J segment lost 2 bases and the V segment lost 1 base, leaving 8 bases of the junction unmatched. Looked up from germline, CDR1 is KGHSH and CDR2 is LQKENI. This CDR3 is 19 amino acids long. The CDR3 protein is CASSPRSTLAGGTYNEQFF. DNA of the CDR3: TGTGCCAGCTCACCACGAAGTACACTAGCGGGAGGGACCTACAATGAGCAGTTCTTC.

To note about this clonotype: The library was built for alpha chains, so this beta chain is an off-target read and its size means little. The chain has TRBV27 and TRBJ2-1, with TRBD2 matching over 10 bases. The V segment lost 8 bases and the J segment 10 bases; nucleotides outside the gene matches: 11. CDR1 and CDR2 from the germline V gene are MNHEY and SMNVEV (reference sequence). The CDR3 has 14 amino acids. Here the CDR3 reads CASGHQLAGREQFF. The DNA of the CDR3 is TGTGCCAGCGGACACCAACTAGCGGGACGGGAGCAGTTCTTC.

This clonotype was seen ten or more times. This beta chain slipped into a library made for alpha chains as a stray read, so its size is not meaningful. The rearrangement links TRBV14 to TRBJ2-7, with D possibly being TRBD1 or TRBD2 (5 bases each). Trimming removed 3 bases at V and 2 bases at J, with 17 bases between. Germline V lookup: CDR1 SGHDN, CDR2 FVKESK. The CDR3 has 16 residues. CDR3: CASSHWDPRRAYEQYF. In nucleotides, the CDR3 is TGTGCCAGCAGCCACTGGGACCCACGAAGAGCCTACGAGCAGTACTTC.

This clonotype qualifies as medium-sized (0.01 to 0.1%). This beta chain is an off-target read within a library intended for alpha chains, so its frequency means little. Here the CDR3 DNA reads TGCAGTGCTAGAGGACTAGCGGGTCTGGAGCAGTACTTC. Its translation: CSARGLAGLEQYF. The chain employs TRBV20-1 and TRBJ2-7, with 10 bases matching TRBD2. V gave up 1 base and J gave up 7 bases; unmatched junction bases: 4. This CDR3 region has 13 residues. Germline V gives CDR1 DFQATT, CDR2 SNEGSKA (reference sequence).

By share, this clonotype ranks as medium-sized. This beta chain was picked up by a library intended for alpha chains and is off target, so its count carries little meaning. This sequence joins TRBV5-1 and TRBJ2-2; TRBD2 aligns across 11 bases. J gave up 1 base and V 2 bases, and 7 bases lay outside the gene matches. CDR3 size: 18 residues. In germline, CDR1 is SGHRS, CDR2 YFSETQ. The CDR3 is CASSLKTGTSGNTGELFF. DNA for the CDR3: TGCGCCAGCAGCTTAAAAACGGGGACTAGCGGGAACACCGGGGAGCTGTTTTTT.

This clonotype was recorded many times. This beta chain came through as a stray read in a library set up for alpha chains, and its size says little. The chain carries TRBV7-2 and TRBJ1-5, with TRBD1 matching 8 bases. Germline CDR1 SGHTA, CDR2 FQGNSA. This CDR3 has 15 residues. V shed 2 bases, J shed 7 bases, and the junction held 7 bases outside the gene matches. CDR3 DNA: TGTGCCAGCAGCTTAACCAGGGGGCGAGGACAGCCCCAGCATTTT. Protein product: CASSLTRGRGQPQHF.

This clonotype qualifies as large. The size of this beta chain means little, since it is a stray read in a library made for alpha chains. V and J are TRBV7-8 and TRBJ2-3, with 10 bases matching TRBD2. The germline V gene encodes CDR1 SGHVS and CDR2 FQNEAQ. The CDR3 sequence is 15 residues long. J lost 8 bases, V lost 5 bases, and 10 bases had no gene match. The CDR3 region has the DNA TGTGCCAGCAGCCGGACTAGCGGCCACGGGGGTACGCAGTATTTT. This sequence encodes CASSRTSGHGGTQYF.

With regard to this clonotype: A library made for alpha chains picked up this beta chain off target, so its size means little. The rearrangement links TRBV19 to TRBJ1-1; weak D call: TRBD1 (6 bases). CDR3 size: 11 residues. Germline CDR1 and CDR2: LNHDA and SQIVND (reference sequence). Trimming removed 10 bases at V and 4 bases at J, with 10 bases between. The CDR3 sequence is CAIRGGTEAFF. For the CDR3, the DNA is TGTGCCATAAGGGGGGGCACTGAAGCTTTCTTT.

This clonotype was detected ten times or more. With the library built for alpha chains, this beta chain is off target and its frequency is not meaningful. V usage is TRBV12-5 and J usage is TRBJ2-1; weak D call: TRBD2 (5 bases). The length of the CDR3 is 13 residues. In germline, CDR1 is LGHNT, CDR2 FRNRAP. Trimming left V 3 bases short and J 9 bases short, with 12 bases between. CDR3 amino acids: CASGLEEGSEQFF. The CDR3 bases are TGTGCTAGTGGTTTAGAAGAGGGATCTGAGCAGTTCTTC.

This clonotype was detected ten times or more. The library was built for alpha chains, so this beta chain is an off-target read and its size means little. The J gene is TRBJ2-3, the V gene TRBV20-1; D uncertain. Germline-derived CDR1 and CDR2 are DFQATT and SNEGSKA (reference sequence). This CDR3 contains 17 residues. V was cut by 7 bases and J by 0 bases, with 23 bases left in between. CDR3 sequence: CSVPNLKSLRSTDTQYF. DNA of the CDR3: TGCAGTGTCCCGAATCTCAAGTCCCTGCGTAGCACAGATACGCAGTATTTT.

This clonotype has at least ten counts. This beta chain came through as a stray read in a library set up for alpha chains, and its size says little. The rearrangement uses TRBV4-1 and TRBJ2-7, with 9 bases that match TRBD1. CDR3 length: 14 residues. V trimming: 4 bases; J trimming: 6 bases; junction bases outside the gene matches: 7. Germline lookup yields CDR1 MGHRA and CDR2 YSYEKL. The CDR3 is CASSRPGQGFEQYF. CDR3 DNA: TGCGCCAGCAGCCGCCCGGGACAGGGATTCGAGCAGTACTTC.

This clonotype is classed as medium-sized. The size of this beta chain means little, since it is a stray read in a library made for alpha chains. The chain recombines TRBV20-1 with TRBJ1-1; TRBD1 is a possible D gene (6 bases). Per germline, CDR1 DFQATT and CDR2 SNEGSKA (reference sequence). CDR3 length: 14 amino acids. V was trimmed by 5 bases and J by 0 bases, leaving 13 bases between them. The CDR3 sequence is CSARGHRMNTEAFF. The CDR3 DNA follows: TGCAGTGCTCGGGGACATCGCATGAACACTGAAGCTTTCTTT.

In its sample, this clonotype ranks as medium-sized. The size of this beta chain means little, since it is a stray read in a library made for alpha chains. The CDR3 protein is CASSPRTSFRSDTQYF. The CDR3 coding sequence is TGTGCCAGCAGCCCCCGGACTAGCTTTCGGTCAGATACGCAGTATTTT. The rearrangement uses TRBV7-2 and TRBJ2-3; 8 bases align to TRBD2. Germline lookup yields CDR1 SGHTA and CDR2 FQGNSA. Trimming removed 5 bases from V and 4 bases from J; junction bases left unmatched: 11. The length of the CDR3 is 16 residues.

This clonotype showed up many times. Little can be read into the size of this beta chain, an off-target read in a library designed for alpha chains. The rearrangement links TRBV15 to TRBJ2-7, with D hard to call. The CDR3 consists of 12 residues. The V and J ends lost 0 bases and 3 bases respectively, with 3 bases between them. The germline gives CDR1 LNHNV, CDR2 YYDKDF (reference sequence). The CDR3 nucleotides read TGTGCCACCAGCAGAGATCTCTACGAGCAGTACTTC. Translated: CATSRDLYEQYF.

About this clonotype itself: This beta chain is a stray sequence in a library constructed for alpha chains; its clone size is not meaningful. The chain carries TRBV7-6 and TRBJ2-7; TRBD1 aligns across 8 bases. V trimming: 3 bases; J trimming: 2 bases; junction bases outside the gene matches: 6. Germline V gene lookup returns CDR1 SGHVS and CDR2 FNYEAQ. This CDR3 contains 15 residues. The chain's CDR3 is CASSFAQGAPYEQYF. The CDR3 DNA is TGTGCCAGCAGCTTCGCGCAGGGGGCACCCTACGAGCAGTACTTC.

Concerning this clonotype: A library made for alpha chains picked up this beta chain off target, so its size means little. The chain carries TRBV7-2 and TRBJ2-7, with 7 nucleotides matching TRBD1. The CDR3 contains 15 residues. Germline V CDR1 and CDR2: SGHTA, FQGNSA. The V and J ends lost 5 bases and 0 bases, in that order; junction bases with no gene match: 7. CDR3 DNA: TGTGCCAGCAGCGAAGGGACAGACCGCTCCTACGAGCAGTACTTC. It codes for CASSEGTDRSYEQYF.

This clonotype occurred many times. As an off-target read in a library built for alpha chains, this beta chain has a frequency of little significance. The chain couples TRBV23-1 to TRBJ2-3; no firm D call. TRBV23-1 is identified as an open reading frame with a role that is uncertain. V lost 0 bases and J 0 bases, leaving 10 bases between the germline ends. The CDR3 covers 16 residues. The CDR3 bases are TGCGCCAGCAGTCAATCGACGGCAGCTAGCACAGATACGCAGTATTTT. This sequence encodes CASSQSTAASTDTQYF.

There are many counts of this clonotype. As an off-target read in a library built for alpha chains, this beta chain has a frequency of little significance. The rearrangement joins TRBV27 to TRBJ2-3; D is unclear. Per the germline V gene, CDR1 is MNHEY and CDR2 is SMNVEV (reference sequence). Trimming stripped 4 bases from V and 3 bases from J, with 11 bases between. This CDR3 contains 14 residues. The CDR3 protein is CASSSVDQTDTQYF. In nucleotides, the CDR3 is TGTGCCAGCAGTTCGGTCGATCAAACAGATACGCAGTATTTT.

Points on this clonotype: The library was designed around alpha chains, so this beta chain is a stray read whose abundance carries little weight. V is TRBV19 and J is TRBJ2-1, with 11 bases aligning to TRBD1. This CDR3 spans 15 amino acids. V shed 4 bases and J 6 bases; nucleotides not matched to a gene: 5. Germline V gives CDR1 LNHDA, CDR2 SQIVND (reference sequence). The CDR3 spells CASSTGQGDLNEQFF. The CDR3 DNA reads TGTGCCAGTAGTACGGGACAGGGGGATCTCAATGAGCAGTTCTTC.

At least ten counts were recorded for this clonotype. The size of this beta chain means little, since it is a stray read in a library made for alpha chains. This chain joins TRBV20-1 and TRBJ2-7; D gene ambiguous. V dropped 6 bases and J dropped 2 bases, with 20 bases sitting between them. This CDR3 comprises 15 residues. The germline V gene has CDR1 DFQATT and CDR2 SNEGSKA (reference sequence). The CDR3 nucleotides read TGCAGTGCCCCGGACCCCGGCGGTAACACCTACGAGCAGTACTTC. Translating it yields CSAPDPGGNTYEQYF.

This clonotype has only a few counts. Since the library was made to target alpha chains, this beta chain is a stray read and its abundance is not meaningful. The chain employs TRBV4-1 and TRBJ1-5; D is unclear. Trimming cost V 1 base and J 0 bases, with 10 bases left between them. Germline values: CDR1 MGHRA, CDR2 YSYEKL. The CDR3 is made up of 16 amino acids. Here the CDR3 reads CASSQAPGLSNQPQHF. The CDR3 DNA sequence: TGCGCCAGCAGCCAAGCCCCAGGCCTTAGCAATCAGCCCCAGCATTTT.

By share, this clonotype ranks as medium-sized. Being off target in a library aimed at alpha chains, this beta chain has a size of little meaning. The CDR3 reads CAISGASRAKGEAFF. The CDR3 nucleotides read TGTGCCATCAGTGGGGCATCCCGAGCTAAGGGTGAAGCTTTCTTT. V gene TRBV10-3 combines with J gene TRBJ1-1; unclear D gene. The CDR3 sequence is 15 residues long. V shed 4 bases and J shed 7 bases, with 19 bases lying between them. CDR1 and CDR2 (germline): ENHRY, SYGVKD.

By share, this clonotype counts as medium-sized. A library made for alpha chains picked up this beta chain off target, so its size means little. The chain has TRBV6-2 or TRBV6-3 and TRBJ2-4, with 8 bases matching TRBD2. The CDR3 has 16 amino acids. J lost 3 bases, V lost 2 bases, and 6 bases had no gene match. Germline lookup yields CDR1 MNHEY and CDR2 SVGEGT. CDR3 in DNA: TGTGCCAGCAGTTACGAGAGCGGGGGCTACAAAAACATTCAGTACTTC. It encodes CASSYESGGYKNIQYF.

This clonotype appeared many times. The size of this beta chain means little, since it is a stray read in a library made for alpha chains. The chain carries TRBV20-1 and TRBJ1-1; D is perhaps TRBD1 (5 bases). CDR3 length equals 15 residues. V was clipped by 3 bases and J by 6 bases, with 20 bases between them. CDR1 and CDR2 (germline): DFQATT, SNEGSKA (reference sequence). The CDR3 DNA is TGCAGTGCTAGTGAGGGGTCAAGGTATAACCCTGAAGCTTTCTTT. It encodes CSASEGSRYNPEAFF.